This T cell receptor (beta chain) comes out of a study of blood T cells in healthy people across ages. Study-wide results and limits: Donor CMV status, an unknown factor, possibly confounded changes in expanded clonotypes.

About this clonotype itself: Its matching antigen is unknown.

CDR1 and CDR2 from the germline V gene are MGHDK and SYGVNS. V was cut by 2 bases and J by 10 bases, with 14 bases left in between. The CDR3 loop spans 13 amino acids. Primed by a sample-barcoded 5' primer and a J-beta primer mix, a second PCR proceeded for about 6 to 12 cycles. TCRdb re-analysed the 5' RACE reads in MiXCR, keeping a single row per CDR3 protein. Here the sample spans hundreds of thousands of distinct CDR3 sequences, less than 40% being singletons. The J gene is TRBJ1-1, the V gene TRBV25-1; unclear D gene. The source of this sequence is a woman aged 80 or over in good health. The specimen was blood. Here the CDR3 DNA reads TGTGCCAGCAGTGAAGAAGTCAGCCTACGAGCTTTCTTT. Translating it yields CASSEEVSLRAFF. Looking up the rest from reference TRBV25-1 and TRBJ1-1 gives the full variable domain: EADIYQTPRYLVIGTGKKITLECSQTMGHDKMYWYQQDPGMELHLIHYSYGVNSTEKGDLSSESTVSRIRTEHFPLTLESARPSHTSQYLCASSEEVSLRAFFGQGTRLTVV.